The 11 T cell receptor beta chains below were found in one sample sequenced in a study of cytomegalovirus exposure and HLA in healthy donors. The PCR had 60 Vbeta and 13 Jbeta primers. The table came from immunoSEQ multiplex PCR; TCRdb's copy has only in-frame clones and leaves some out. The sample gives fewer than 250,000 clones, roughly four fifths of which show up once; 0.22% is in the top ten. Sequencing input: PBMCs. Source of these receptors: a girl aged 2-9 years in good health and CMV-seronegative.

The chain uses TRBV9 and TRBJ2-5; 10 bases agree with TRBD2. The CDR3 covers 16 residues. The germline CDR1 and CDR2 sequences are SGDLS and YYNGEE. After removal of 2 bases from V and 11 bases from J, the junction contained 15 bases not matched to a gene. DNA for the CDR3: TGTGCCAGCAGCGTCTCCCTGGCTAGCGGGAGCGGAGAGCAGTACTTC. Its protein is CASSVSLASGSGEQYF.

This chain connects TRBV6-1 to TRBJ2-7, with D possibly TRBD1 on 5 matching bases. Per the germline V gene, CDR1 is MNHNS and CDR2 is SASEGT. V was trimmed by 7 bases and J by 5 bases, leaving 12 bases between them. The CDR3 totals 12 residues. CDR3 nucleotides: TGTGCCAGCACCTATCAGGGCCACGAGCAGTACTTC. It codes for CASTYQGHEQYF.

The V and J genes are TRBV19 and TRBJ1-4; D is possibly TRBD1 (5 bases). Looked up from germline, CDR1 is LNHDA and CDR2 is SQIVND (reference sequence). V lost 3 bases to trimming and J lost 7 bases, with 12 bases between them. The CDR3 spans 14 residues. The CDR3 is CASSMLGRGEKLFF. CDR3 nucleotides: TGTGCCAGTAGTATGCTGGGGCGAGGTGAAAAACTGTTTTTT.

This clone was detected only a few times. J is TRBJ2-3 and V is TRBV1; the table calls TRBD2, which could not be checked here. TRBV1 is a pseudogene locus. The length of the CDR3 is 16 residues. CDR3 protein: CTSSQDASCFADTQYF. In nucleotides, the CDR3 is TGCACCAGCAGCCAAGATGCTAGCTGTTTTGCGGATACGCAGTATTTT.

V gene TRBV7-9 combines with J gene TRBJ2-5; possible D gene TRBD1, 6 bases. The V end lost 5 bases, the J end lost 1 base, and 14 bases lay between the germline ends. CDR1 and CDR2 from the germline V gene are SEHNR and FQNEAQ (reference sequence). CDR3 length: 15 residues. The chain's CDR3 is CASSLLKQGQETQYF. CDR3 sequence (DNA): TGTGCCAGCAGCCTACTGAAACAGGGCCAAGAGACCCAGTACTTC.

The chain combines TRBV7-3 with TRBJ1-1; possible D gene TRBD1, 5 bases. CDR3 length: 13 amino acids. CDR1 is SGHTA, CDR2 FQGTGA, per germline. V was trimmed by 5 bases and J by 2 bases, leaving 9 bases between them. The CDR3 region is CASSQTVNTEAFF. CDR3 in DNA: TGTGCCAGCAGCCAGACAGTTAACACTGAAGCTTTCTTT.

CDR3 protein: CASRTTGTAPELANYGYTF. The CDR3 coding sequence is TGCGCCAGCAGGACGACCGGGACAGCCCCTGAGTTAGCTAACTATGGCTACACCTTC. The chain recombines TRBV5-1 with TRBJ1-2; TRBD1 aligns across 7 bases. V trimming: 5 bases; J trimming: 0 bases; junction bases outside the gene matches: 19. In germline, CDR1 is SGHRS, CDR2 YFSETQ. This CDR3 has 19 residues.

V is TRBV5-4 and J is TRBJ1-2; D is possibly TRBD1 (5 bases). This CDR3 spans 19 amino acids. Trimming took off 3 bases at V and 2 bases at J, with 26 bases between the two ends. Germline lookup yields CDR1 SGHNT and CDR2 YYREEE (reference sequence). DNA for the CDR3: TGTGCCAGCAGCTCGGAACAATTCGGGACGGACGGAGGGAACTATGGCTACACCTTC. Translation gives CASSSEQFGTDGGNYGYTF. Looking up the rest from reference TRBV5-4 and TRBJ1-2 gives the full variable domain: ETGVTQSPTHLIKTRGQQVTLRCSSQSGHNTVSWYQQALGQGPQFIFQYYREEENGRGNFPPRFSGLQFPNYSSELNVNALELDDSALYLCASSSEQFGTDGGNYGYTFGSGTRLTVV.

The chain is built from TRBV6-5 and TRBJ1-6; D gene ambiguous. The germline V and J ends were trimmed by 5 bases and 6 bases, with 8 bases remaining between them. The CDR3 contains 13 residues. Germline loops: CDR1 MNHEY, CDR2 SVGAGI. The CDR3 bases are TGTGCCAGCAGTCTCCGTCCTAATTCACCCCTCCACTTT. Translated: CASSLRPNSPLHF.

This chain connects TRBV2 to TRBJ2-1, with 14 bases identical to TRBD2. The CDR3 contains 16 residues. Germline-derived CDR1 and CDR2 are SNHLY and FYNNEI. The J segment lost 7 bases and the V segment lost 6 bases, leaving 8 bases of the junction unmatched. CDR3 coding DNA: TGTGCCAGCAGCAGTACCGGGACTAGCGGGAGAAATGAGCAGTTCTTC. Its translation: CASSSTGTSGRNEQFF. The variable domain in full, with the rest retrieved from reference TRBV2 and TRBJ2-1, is EPEVTQTPSHQVTQMGQEVILRCVPISNHLYFYWYRQILGQKVEFLVSFYNNEISEKSEIFDDQFSVERPDGSNFTLKIRSTKLEDSAMYFCASSSTGTSGRNEQFFGPGTRLTVL.

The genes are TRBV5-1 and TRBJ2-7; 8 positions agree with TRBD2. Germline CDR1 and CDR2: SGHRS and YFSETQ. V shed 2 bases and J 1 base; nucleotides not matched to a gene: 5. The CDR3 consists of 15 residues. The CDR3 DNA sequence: TGCGCCAGCAGCTTACAAGCGGGAGTGTCCTACGAGCAGTACTTC. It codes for CASSLQAGVSYEQYF.